The 25 T cell receptor beta chains given below trace back to one sample, sequenced in a study of cytomegalovirus exposure and HLA in healthy donors. Researchers ran the PCR with 60 Vbeta and 13 Jbeta primers. The method was immunoSEQ multiplex PCR; TCRdb's version includes in-frame clones alone and lacks a portion of them. The sample has approximately 100,000 clones, over 60% seen once. Input material: PBMCs. Every receptor here comes from a female donor in good health and CMV-seropositive.

Only one count was recorded for this clone. The chain employs TRBV5-1 and TRBJ2-1; weak D call: TRBD2 (7 bases). V lost 4 bases, J lost 7 bases, and 18 bases lay in between. CDR1 and CDR2 (germline): SGHRS, YFSETQ. The CDR3 consists of 15 residues. The CDR3 is CASSQSGAGGNEQFF. CDR3 DNA sequence: TGCGCCAGCAGCCAGTCGGGGGCCGGGGGGAATGAGCAGTTCTTC. Full variable domain (rest looked up from reference TRBV5-1 and TRBJ2-1): KAGVTQTPRYLIKTRGQQVTLSCSPISGHRSVSWYQQTPGQGLQFLFEYFSETQRNKGNFPGRFSGRQFSNSRSEMNVSTLELGDSALYLCASSQSGAGGNEQFFGPGTRLTVL.

V gene TRBV10-1 combines with J gene TRBJ2-3, with TRBD1 matching 12 bases. The germline gives CDR1 WNHNN, CDR2 SYGVQD (reference sequence). The junction had 5 bases not matched to a gene; V was cut back by 3 bases and J by 4 bases. The CDR3 covers 16 residues. The CDR3 protein is CASSDQGQGAPDTQYF. CDR3 in DNA: TGCGCCAGCAGTGATCAGGGACAGGGGGCCCCAGATACGCAGTATTTT.

The chain recombines TRBV7-2 with TRBJ2-2, with a tentative D call TRBD1 (5 bases). This CDR3 has 14 residues. Trimming removed 5 bases from V and 6 bases from J, with 13 bases in between. Germline-derived CDR1 and CDR2 are SGHTA and FQGNSA. DNA of the CDR3: TGTGCCAGCAGCCCAACCTGGGGCGCCGGGGAGCTGTTTTTT. Translated, it gives CASSPTWGAGELFF.

CDR3 amino acids: CASSQDQGLAGEETQYF. As DNA, the CDR3 is TGCGCCAGCAGCCAAGATCAGGGACTAGCGGGAGAAGAGACCCAGTACTTC. V usage is TRBV4-1 and J usage is TRBJ2-5; 14 bases are shared with TRBD2. V lost 0 bases, J lost 3 bases, and 3 bases stayed unmatched. This CDR3 has 17 residues. Germline V gives CDR1 MGHRA, CDR2 YSYEKL.

V and J are TRBV6-1 and TRBJ1-5; 7 nucleotides line up with TRBD1. This CDR3 is 15 amino acids long. V shed 6 bases, J shed 2 bases, and the junction held 7 bases outside the gene matches. Germline CDR1 reads MNHNS; CDR2 reads SASEGT. This chain's CDR3 is CASSRGNWGNQPQHF. The CDR3 coding sequence is TGTGCCAGCAGCAGGGGGAACTGGGGCAATCAGCCCCAGCATTTT.

This clone was seen only once. The V gene is TRBV5-6, the J gene TRBJ2-1; TRBD2 matches 8 bases. The CDR3 has 17 amino acids. J gave up 4 bases and V 2 bases, and 11 bases lay outside the gene matches. Germline CDR1 and CDR2: SGHDT and YYEEEE. The CDR3 reads CASSLYRTSRIYNEQFF. The CDR3 DNA reads TGTGCCAGCAGCTTATATAGGACTAGCCGTATATACAATGAGCAGTTCTTC.

The chain's CDR3 is CASSGGFGTGEAYGYTF. CDR3 in DNA: TGTGCCAGCAGTGGGGGGTTTGGGACAGGAGAAGCCTATGGCTACACCTTC. This sequence joins TRBV25-1 and TRBJ1-2, with 8 nucleotides matching TRBD1. Unmatched junction bases numbered 14, after V lost 4 bases and J lost 4 bases. CDR1 is MGHDK, CDR2 SYGVNS, per germline. The CDR3 spans 17 residues.

The chain combines TRBV7-2 with TRBJ1-2; D might be TRBD1 (5 bases). Trimming removed 1 base at V and 8 bases at J, with 14 bases between. The germline V gene has CDR1 SGHTA and CDR2 FQGNSA. This CDR3 region has 14 residues. CDR3 coding DNA: TGTGCCAGCAGCTTAGTAGGGCAGGGTGGAGGCTACACCTTC. It codes for CASSLVGQGGGYTF.

This chain joins TRBV4-1 and TRBJ2-3, with D unclear. Germline V gives CDR1 MGHRA, CDR2 YSYEKL. Trimming shortened V by 2 bases and J by 10 bases, and 10 bases separated the two germline ends. The CDR3 contains 12 residues. This chain's CDR3 is CASSQQVYAQYF. The DNA of the CDR3 is TGCGCCAGCAGCCAACAGGTTTATGCGCAGTATTTT.

The V gene is TRBV6-6, the J gene TRBJ2-1; D perhaps matches TRBD2 (5 bases). CDR3 length: 12 residues. V lost 8 bases and J lost 0, with 5 bases in between. The germline gives CDR1 MNHNY, CDR2 SVGAGI (reference sequence). The CDR3 nucleotides read TGTGCCAGCGGGAGCTCCTACAATGAGCAGTTCTTC. It codes for CASGSSYNEQFF.

This chain uses TRBV5-1 with TRBJ1-4; the D is unclear. CDR1 and CDR2 (germline): SGHRS, YFSETQ. The CDR3 has 14 amino acids. The germline V and J ends were trimmed by 1 base and 8 bases, with 12 bases remaining between them. CDR3 coding DNA: TGCGCCAGCAGCTTGCAAAATGGCGGGGAAAAACTGTTTTTT. Translating gives CASSLQNGGEKLFF.

CDR3 nucleotides: TGTGCCTGGAGCAGGTTTGCGGGACAGGGATACAATGAGCAGTTCTTC. It yields the protein CAWSRFAGQGYNEQFF. This chain joins TRBV30 and TRBJ2-1, with 9 nucleotides matching TRBD1. J lost 4 bases, V lost 3 bases, and 10 bases had no gene match. The CDR3 length is 16 residues. CDR1 is GTSNPN and CDR2 is SVGIG in the germline V gene (reference sequence).

The V gene is TRBV7-6, the J gene TRBJ2-1, with D possibly TRBD2 on 6 matching bases. The CDR3 spans 15 residues. Germline V lookup: CDR1 SGHVS, CDR2 FNYEAQ. V shed 0 bases and J shed 8 bases, with 14 bases lying between them. CDR3: CASSLAAGFQDEQFF. DNA of the CDR3: TGTGCCAGCAGCTTAGCGGCGGGGTTCCAAGATGAGCAGTTCTTC.

This chain connects TRBV5-1 to TRBJ1-1, with TRBD1 matching over 11 bases. Germline loops: CDR1 SGHRS, CDR2 YFSETQ. Trimming cost V 4 bases and J 4 bases; bases outside gene matches: 3. There are 14 residues in the CDR3. DNA of the CDR3: TGCGCCAGCAGCCGTGGGACAGGGGGCACTGAAGCTTTCTTT. This sequence encodes CASSRGTGGTEAFF.

The rearrangement links TRBV30 to TRBJ1-2; D is ambiguous. Germline CDR1 and CDR2: GTSNPN and SVGIG (reference sequence). The CDR3 loop spans 14 amino acids. V lost 3 bases and J lost 4, with 15 bases in between. This chain's CDR3 is CAWRKKGGSYGYTF. CDR3 DNA sequence: TGTGCCTGGAGGAAAAAGGGTGGGAGCTATGGCTACACCTTC.

V is TRBV25-1 and J is TRBJ1-2, with D unresolved. With 6 bases removed from V and 8 bases from J, the gap between germline ends came to 7 bases. Per germline, CDR1 MGHDK and CDR2 SYGVNS. The CDR3 runs 10 residues. The CDR3 coding sequence is TGTGCCAGCAGCAGGAACGGCTACACCTTC. Translated, it gives CASSRNGYTF.

The rearrangement links TRBV6-5 to TRBJ2-7; 7 nucleotides line up with TRBD1. The CDR3 is 15 amino acids. Germline loops: CDR1 MNHEY, CDR2 SVGAGI. After removal of 4 bases from V and 2 bases from J, the junction contained 8 bases not matched to a gene. The CDR3 DNA sequence: TGTGCCAGCAGTTGGGACAGAAAATCGCCCTACGAGCAGTACTTC. Translated: CASSWDRKSPYEQYF.

This sequence joins TRBV28 and TRBJ1-1, with TRBD1 matching 7 bases. Germline CDR1 and CDR2: MDHEN and SYDVKM. With 1 base clipped from V and 9 bases from J, the junction kept 2 bases outside the gene matches. The CDR3 is made up of 12 amino acids. Here the CDR3 reads CASSLSGGKAFF. CDR3 coding DNA: TGTGCCAGCAGTTTATCAGGGGGGAAAGCTTTCTTT.

This chain joins TRBV19 and TRBJ1-2; D remains unclear. CDR3 length: 14 residues. V lost 3 bases and J 3 bases, leaving 11 bases between the germline ends. Germline V gene sequence: CDR1 LNHDA, CDR2 SQIVND (reference sequence). CDR3 region: CASSIISRDYGYTF. The DNA for the CDR3 is TGTGCCAGTAGTATTATTTCTCGAGACTATGGCTACACCTTC.

CDR3 bases: TGCAGCGTTGAAGACCCCATGACTAGCAGGCAGAACACAGATACGCAGTATTTT. Translating gives CSVEDPMTSRQNTDTQYF. This chain links TRBV29-1 with TRBJ2-3; 7 nucleotides agree with TRBD2. The ends lost 0 bases at V and 2 bases at J; junction bases unmatched: 14. Germline CDR1 reads SQVTM; CDR2 reads ANQGSEA. The CDR3 extends over 18 amino acids.

In this sample, this clone turned up a few times. The V and J genes are TRBV7-9 and TRBJ2-5, with D maybe TRBD2 (6 bases). The germline V gene has CDR1 SEHNR and CDR2 FQNEAQ (reference sequence). V was shortened by 1 base and J by 1 base, with 10 bases between the two germline ends. The CDR3 totals 15 residues. This chain's CDR3 is CASSLVGDSQETQYF. CDR3 in DNA: TGTGCCAGCAGCTTAGTAGGGGACTCCCAAGAGACCCAGTACTTC. The full variable domain, with the rest looked up from reference TRBV7-9 and TRBJ2-5, is DTGVSQNPRHKITKRGQNVTFRCDPISEHNRLYWYRQTLGQGPEFLTYFQNEAQLEKSRLLSDRFSAERPKGSFSTLEIQRTEQGDSAMYLCASSLVGDSQETQYFGPGTRLLVL.

V is TRBV11-3 and J is TRBJ1-1; no definite D call. This CDR3 is 13 amino acids long. The ends were cut back, 1 base at V and 0 bases at J, with 3 bases in the middle. Germline lookup yields CDR1 SGHNT and CDR2 YENEEA. The CDR3 nucleotides read TGTGCCAGCAGCTTAGGGCTGAACACTGAAGCTTTCTTT. This codes for CASSLGLNTEAFF.

CDR3: CAWSIAGVMGYSYNEQFF. In nucleotides, the CDR3 is TGTGCCTGGAGTATAGCGGGAGTAATGGGGTACTCCTACAATGAGCAGTTCTTC. This sequence joins TRBV30 and TRBJ2-1; 9 bases align to TRBD2. Germline CDR1 GTSNPN, CDR2 SVGIG (reference sequence). V lost 2 bases, J lost 0 bases, and 11 bases stayed unmatched. The CDR3 is 18 residues long.

The chain carries TRBV9 and TRBJ2-7, with 9 bases identical to TRBD1. V gave up 8 bases and J gave up 5 bases; unmatched junction bases: 11. This CDR3 comprises 14 residues. Germline V lookup: CDR1 SGDLS, CDR2 YYNGEE. The CDR3 bases are TGTGCCAGTGGAAGGGGGACAGGGTCCCACGAGCAGTACTTC. Amino acid sequence: CASGRGTGSHEQYF. Full variable domain (rest looked up from reference TRBV9 and TRBJ2-7): DSGVTQTPKHLITATGQRVTLRCSPRSGDLSVYWYQQSLDQGLQFLIQYYNGEERAKGNILERFSAQQFPDLHSELNLSSLELGDSALYFCASGRGTGSHEQYFGPGTRLTVT.

The chain combines TRBV6-1 with TRBJ1-1; TRBD1 might be the D (6 bases). This CDR3 is 13 amino acids long. Deletions cut 1 base from V and 9 bases from J, with 12 bases between. Germline loops: CDR1 MNHNS, CDR2 SASEGT. The CDR3 protein is CASSEELGAQAFF. In DNA form, the CDR3 reads TGTGCCAGCAGTGAAGAGCTGGGGGCTCAAGCTTTCTTT.